The rows below give T cell receptor beta chains drawn from one sample of a study of patients and donors after allogeneic stem cell transplantation. Each CDR3 protein is one row after TCRdb ran MiXCR on the RT-PCR reads. The table has 160,000 or so distinct CDR3 sequences, nearly 25% seen once. Input material: blood, either unsorted or a sorted T cell fraction (not recorded which). Receptor source: a human donor who was either an allogeneic HSCT recipient or a stem cell or donor lymphocyte infusion donor (not recorded which). It is not recorded whose cells these are; they may come from a transplant donor. CDR3s include the opening cysteine and the closing phenylalanine or tryptophan. The order of the fields is J gene, V gene, clone size, D gene, CDR3 DNA, CDR3 protein. D genes are given only for firm matches. Clone size is shown for a subset of rows, as once, few, many or a class of expanded clone.

J gene: TRBJ2-2
V gene: TRBV5-1
clone size: NA
D gene: TRBD2
CDR3 DNA: TGCGCCAGCAGCTTGGACGCGGGAGGGCGGAACACCGGGGAGCTGTTTTTT
CDR3 protein: CASSLDAGGRNTGELFF

J gene: TRBJ2-7
V gene: TRBV12-3/TRBV12-4
clone size: NA
D gene: NA
CDR3 DNA: TGTGCCAGCAAATCAAGAGACGGGGGGCGCGAGCAGTACTTC
CDR3 protein: CASKSRDGGREQYF

J gene: TRBJ2-3
V gene: TRBV6-1
clone size: NA
D gene: NA
CDR3 DNA: TGTGCCAGCCTATCCGGGTCCACAATACCCACAGATACGCAGTATTTT
CDR3 protein: CASLSGSTIPTDTQYF

J gene: TRBJ2-7
V gene: TRBV5-1
clone size: once
D gene: NA
CDR3 DNA: TGCGCCAGCAGCTTGGGACATACAGGAATCTCCTACGAGCAGTACTTC
CDR3 protein: CASSLGHTGISYEQYF

J gene: TRBJ2-2
V gene: TRBV24-1
clone size: NA
D gene: NA
CDR3 DNA: TGTGCCACCAGTGATAGTAGGCAGACCACCGGGGAGCTGTTTTTT
CDR3 protein: CATSDSRQTTGELFF

J gene: TRBJ2-1
V gene: TRBV5-1
clone size: NA
D gene: NA
CDR3 DNA: TGCGCCAGCAGCTTGTTGCGAAGCAATGAGCAGTTCTTC
CDR3 protein: CASSLLRSNEQFF

J gene: TRBJ2-7
V gene: TRBV7-9
clone size: NA
D gene: TRBD1
CDR3 DNA: TGTGCCAGCAGCCAACCGGGACAGGGTGACGAGCAGTACTTC
CDR3 protein: CASSQPGQGDEQYF

J gene: TRBJ2-3
V gene: TRBV7-9
clone size: NA
D gene: NA
CDR3 DNA: TGTGCCAGCAGCCTGGGGGAGAGAGATACGCAGTATTTT
CDR3 protein: CASSLGERDTQYF

J gene: TRBJ2-7
V gene: TRBV10-3
clone size: NA
D gene: NA
CDR3 DNA: TGTGCCATCAGTGAGTCCTACAGGGTTAGCTACGAGCAGTACTTC
CDR3 protein: CAISESYRVSYEQYF

J gene: TRBJ2-3
V gene: TRBV5-1
clone size: few
D gene: NA
CDR3 DNA: TGCGCCAGCAGCCACATTGAACCGGATACGCAGTATTTT
CDR3 protein: CASSHIEPDTQYF

J gene: TRBJ2-1
V gene: TRBV6-2/TRBV6-3
clone size: few
D gene: TRBD2
CDR3 DNA: TGTGCCAGCAGAAAACTTTTCCGAAGACTAGCGGACCCCAGCTCCTACAATGAGCAGTTCTTC
CDR3 protein: CASRKLFRRLADPSSYNEQFF

J gene: TRBJ2-7
V gene: TRBV15
clone size: few
D gene: NA
CDR3 DNA: TGTGCCACCAGCAGACAGGACAGACTCTCCTACGAGCAGTACTTC
CDR3 protein: CATSRQDRLSYEQYF

J gene: TRBJ1-2
V gene: TRBV25-1
clone size: NA
D gene: NA
CDR3 DNA: TGTGCCAGCAGTGAAGGGGGCCTATCGTATGGCTACACCTTC
CDR3 protein: CASSEGGLSYGYTF

J gene: TRBJ2-4
V gene: TRBV5-1
clone size: few
D gene: NA
CDR3 DNA: TGCGCCAGCAGATCGCAGAAGGGCATTCAGTACTTC
CDR3 protein: CASRSQKGIQYF

J gene: TRBJ1-2
V gene: TRBV6-6
clone size: few
D gene: NA
CDR3 DNA: TGTGCCAGCAGCCCCACTGGGACGGACGGAGGCTATGGCTACACCTTC
CDR3 protein: CASSPTGTDGGYGYTF

J gene: TRBJ1-2
V gene: TRBV19
clone size: NA
D gene: NA
CDR3 DNA: TGTGCCAGTAGTGTAGTCGGACCGCCCTTTTATGGCTACACCTTC
CDR3 protein: CASSVVGPPFYGYTF